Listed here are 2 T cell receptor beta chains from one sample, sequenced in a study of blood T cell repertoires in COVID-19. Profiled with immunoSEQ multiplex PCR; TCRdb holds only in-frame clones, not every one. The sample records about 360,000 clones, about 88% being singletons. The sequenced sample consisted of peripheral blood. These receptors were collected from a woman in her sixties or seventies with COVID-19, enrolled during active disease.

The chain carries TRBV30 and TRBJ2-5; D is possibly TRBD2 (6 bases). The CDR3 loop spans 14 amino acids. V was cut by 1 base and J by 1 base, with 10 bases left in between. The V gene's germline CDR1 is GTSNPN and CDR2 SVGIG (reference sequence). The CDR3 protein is CAWSGDFLQETQYF. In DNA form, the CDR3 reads TGTGCCTGGAGTGGGGACTTCCTCCAAGAGACCCAGTACTTC.

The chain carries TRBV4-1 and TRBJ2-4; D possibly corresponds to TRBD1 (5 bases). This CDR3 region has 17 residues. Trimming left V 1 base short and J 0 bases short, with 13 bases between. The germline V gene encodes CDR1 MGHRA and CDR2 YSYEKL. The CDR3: CASSQARGQLAKNIQYF. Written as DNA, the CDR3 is TGCGCCAGCAGCCAAGCCCGTGGACAATTAGCCAAAAACATTCAGTACTTC.